This T cell receptor (beta chain) is drawn from a study of T cells after yellow fever vaccination. This clonotype was observed a handful of times. Its specificity is not known. Notes on the study in general: Reappearance after the booster was observed for most primary-vaccination clones (96% CD4, about 86% CD8). FACS-sorted repertoires could contain abundant clonotypes contaminating from the bulk population.

CDR1 is DFQATT and CDR2 is SNEGSKA in the germline V gene (reference sequence). V was pared by 0 bases and J by 3 bases, with 7 bases of the junction left unmatched. The CDR3 has 16 amino acids. 5'RACE template switching added a universal primer site and UMIs to TCR cDNA. MiXCR, applied by TCRdb to the 5' RACE reads, yields one record per CDR3 protein. Of about 310,000 distinct CDR3 sequences listed, around 3.9% were seen once; the top ten hold around 20%. The chain joins TRBV20-1 to TRBJ2-1, with TRBD2 matching over 8 bases. The clonotype originates from a man between 18 and 35 years old who received the YFV17D yellow fever vaccine. The sample consisted of PBMCs, taken on the day of the yellow fever booster vaccination. CDR3 in DNA: TGCAGTGCTAGAGAAGTTGGCGGGGGGTACTACAATGAGCAGTTCTTC. It translates to CSAREVGGGYYNEQFF.